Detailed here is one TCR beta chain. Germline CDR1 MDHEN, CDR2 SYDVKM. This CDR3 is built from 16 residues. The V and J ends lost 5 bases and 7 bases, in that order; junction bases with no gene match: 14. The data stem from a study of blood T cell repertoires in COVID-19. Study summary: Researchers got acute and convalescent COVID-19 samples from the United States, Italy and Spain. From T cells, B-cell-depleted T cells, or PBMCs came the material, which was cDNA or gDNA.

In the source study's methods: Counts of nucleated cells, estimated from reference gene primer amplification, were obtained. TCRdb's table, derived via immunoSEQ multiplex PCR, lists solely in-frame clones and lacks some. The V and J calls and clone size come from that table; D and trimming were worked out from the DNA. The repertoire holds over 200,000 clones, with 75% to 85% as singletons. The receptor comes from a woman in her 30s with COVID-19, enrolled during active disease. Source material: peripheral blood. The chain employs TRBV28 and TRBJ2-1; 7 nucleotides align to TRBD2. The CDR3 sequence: CASSRSLAGTWNEQFF. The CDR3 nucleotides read TGTGCCAGCAGTCGGTCCTTAGCGGGTACCTGGAATGAGCAGTTCTTC.